The 10 T cell receptor beta chains below were found in one sample sequenced in a study of T cell changes during pregnancy in multiple sclerosis (dated by TCRdb to the late 2010s). Libraries came from the immunoSEQ multiplex PCR assay. TCRdb took this table from immuneACCESS and kept in-frame rearrangements with V and J called. Such tables lack part of the clones; where checked against another copy, unresolved V genes explain under half of the gap, and the rest is unexplained. For this sample there are some 70,000 clones; under 95% appear just once. The ten largest clones represent 1.1% to 1.5% of the sample. The starting material was peripheral blood, obtained in the second trimester of pregnancy. The source of these receptors is a female donor in good health, enrolled as a control in a pregnancy study.

The chain uses TRBV28 and TRBJ2-2, with 8 positions matching TRBD2. Germline CDR1 is MDHEN and CDR2 is SYDVKM. CDR3 length: 14 residues. J was trimmed by 4 bases and V by 7 bases; bases with no gene match: 5. In DNA form, the CDR3 reads TGTGCCAGCACCATGGGACTAGTCACCGGGGAGCTGTTTTTT. Translation gives CASTMGLVTGELFF.

The chain carries TRBV5-1 and TRBJ1-4; D is ambiguous. Per germline, CDR1 SGHRS and CDR2 YFSETQ. This CDR3 spans 14 amino acids. Trimming took 4 bases from V and 4 from J, leaving 11 bases between them. The CDR3 coding sequence is TGCGCCAGCAGCCCTCGGGGTCTTAATGAAAAACTGTTTTTT. It yields the protein CASSPRGLNEKLFF.

This clone appeared once. The CDR3 DNA sequence: TGCAGCTCGACCGGCGGGGATAACTATGGCTACACCTTC. Protein product: CSSTGGDNYGYTF. The chain uses TRBV29-1 and TRBJ1-2; D remains unclear. The germline V and J ends were trimmed by 8 bases and 1 base, with 14 bases remaining between them. Germline V CDR1 and CDR2: SQVTM, ANQGSEA. This CDR3 is 13 amino acids long.

This chain connects TRBV28 to TRBJ2-2; possibly TRBD2 for D (6 bases). Germline-derived CDR1 and CDR2 are MDHEN and SYDVKM. V gave up 5 bases and J gave up 8 bases, with 15 bases separating them. The CDR3 runs 14 residues. Here the CDR3 DNA reads TGTGCCAGCAGTGCGGGGACGCCCAGTGGGGAGCTGTTTTTT. It specifies CASSAGTPSGELFF.

CDR3 loop: CASSEAAAGGSYEQYF. The CDR3 region has the DNA TGTGCCAGCAGTGAGGCGGCCGCCGGTGGTTCCTACGAGCAGTACTTC. This chain uses TRBV6-1 with TRBJ2-7; no definite D call. V was shortened by 3 bases and J by 1 base, with 16 bases between the two germline ends. Germline loops: CDR1 MNHNS, CDR2 SASEGT. The CDR3 has 16 amino acids.

The V and J genes are TRBV7-2 and TRBJ2-2; TRBD1 aligns across 7 bases. The CDR3 is 14 residues long. The J segment lost 6 bases and the V segment lost 2 bases, leaving 3 bases of the junction unmatched. Germline V CDR1 and CDR2: SGHTA, FQGNSA. The CDR3 DNA sequence: TGTGCCAGCAGCTTACGACAGGGCCCCGGGGAGCTGTTTTTT. Translated, it gives CASSLRQGPGELFF.

Note on this clone: Other DNA sequences within the sample encode an identical CDR3. The chain couples TRBV6-5 to TRBJ2-7; TRBD2 matches at 12 bases. J was trimmed by 7 bases and V by 6 bases; bases with no gene match: 7. Germline V gene lookup returns CDR1 MNHEY and CDR2 SVGAGI. The CDR3 length is 14 residues. CDR3 DNA: TGTGCCAGCAGCCAAGGACTAGCGGGACAAGAGCAGTACTTC. It encodes CASSQGLAGQEQYF.

The V and J genes are TRBV4-1 and TRBJ1-1; 9 nucleotides agree with TRBD1. V gave up 0 bases and J gave up 0 bases; unmatched junction bases: 8. This CDR3 is 18 amino acids long. Germline V CDR1 and CDR2: MGHRA, YSYEKL. CDR3 sequence (DNA): TGCGCCAGCAGCCAAGATAAGGACAGGGGCTTCATGAACACTGAAGCTTTCTTT. Encoded protein: CASSQDKDRGFMNTEAFF.

The chain has TRBV9 and TRBJ2-5; 14 bases line up with TRBD2. Germline-derived CDR1 and CDR2 are SGDLS and YYNGEE. V was pared by 3 bases and J by 12 bases, with 7 bases of the junction left unmatched. The CDR3 consists of 14 residues. CDR3: CASSEGTSGRSEYF. For the CDR3, the DNA is TGTGCCAGCAGCGAGGGGACTAGCGGGAGAAGCGAGTACTTC.

The V call is TRBV7-9, the J call TRBJ2-3; TRBD2 aligns across 12 bases. The germline V gene has CDR1 SEHNR and CDR2 FQNEAQ (reference sequence). Trimming cost V 4 bases and J 2 bases; bases outside gene matches: 4. The CDR3 runs to 16 residues. The CDR3 spells CASSSRLAGATDTQYF. The CDR3 DNA reads TGTGCCAGCAGCTCGAGACTAGCGGGAGCCACAGATACGCAGTATTTT.